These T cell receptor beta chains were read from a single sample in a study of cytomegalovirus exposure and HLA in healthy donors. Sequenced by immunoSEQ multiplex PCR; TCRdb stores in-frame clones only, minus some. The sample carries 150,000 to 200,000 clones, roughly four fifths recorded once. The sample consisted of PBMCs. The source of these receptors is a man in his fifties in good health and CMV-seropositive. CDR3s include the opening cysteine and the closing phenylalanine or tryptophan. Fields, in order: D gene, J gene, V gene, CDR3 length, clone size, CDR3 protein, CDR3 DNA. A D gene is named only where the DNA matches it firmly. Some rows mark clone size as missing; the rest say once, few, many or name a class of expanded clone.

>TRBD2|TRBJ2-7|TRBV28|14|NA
CASGLAGGPYEQYF
TGTGCCAGCGGACTAGCGGGAGGGCCCTACGAGCAGTACTTC
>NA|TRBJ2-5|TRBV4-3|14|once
CASSWATQTEAQYF
TGCGCCAGCAGCTGGGCGACACAAACGGAGGCCCAGTACTTC
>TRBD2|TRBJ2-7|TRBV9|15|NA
CASSGGPSGEYEQYF
TGTGCCAGCAGCGGGGGACCTAGCGGAGAGTACGAGCAGTACTTC
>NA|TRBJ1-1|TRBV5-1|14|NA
CASSFARENTEAFF
TGCGCCAGCAGCTTTGCCAGGGAGAACACTGAAGCTTTCTTT
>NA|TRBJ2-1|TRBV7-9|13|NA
CASSGQTSGEQFF
TGTGCCAGCAGCGGCCAGACTTCTGGGGAGCAGTTCTTC
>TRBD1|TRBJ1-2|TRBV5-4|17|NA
CASSADAGTGGLYGYTF
TGTGCCAGCAGCGCGGACGCCGGGACAGGGGGGCTCTATGGCTACACCTTC
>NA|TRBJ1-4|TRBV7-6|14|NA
CASSPRVSDEKLFF
TGTGCCAGCAGCCCGAGGGTTTCGGATGAAAAACTGTTTTTT
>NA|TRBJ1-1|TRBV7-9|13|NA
CASSLAQAVEAFF
TGTGCCAGCAGCTTGGCACAGGCAGTTGAAGCTTTCTTT
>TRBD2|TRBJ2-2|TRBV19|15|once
CASSRASGRAGELFF
TGTGCCAGTAGTCGGGCTAGCGGGAGGGCCGGGGAGCTGTTTTTT
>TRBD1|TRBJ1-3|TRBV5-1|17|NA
CASSLYDRDFGGNTIYF
TGCGCCAGCAGCTTATATGACAGGGATTTTGGTGGAAACACCATATATTTT
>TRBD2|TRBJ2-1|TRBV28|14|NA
CASTDSGGALEQFF
TGTGCCAGCACCGATAGCGGGGGGGCTTTGGAGCAGTTCTTC
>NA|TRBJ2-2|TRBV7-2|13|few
CASSRLPTGELFF
TGTGCCAGCAGCCGCCTACCGACCGGGGAGCTGTTTTTT
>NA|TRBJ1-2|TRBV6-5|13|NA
CARGGGMAYGYTF
TGTGCCAGGGGAGGGGGAATGGCCTATGGCTACACCTTC
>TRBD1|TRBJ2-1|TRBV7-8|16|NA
CASSAPWDRTYNEQFF
TGTGCCAGCAGCGCACCATGGGACAGGACCTACAATGAGCAGTTCTTC
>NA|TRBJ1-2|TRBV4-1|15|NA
CASSQVNRVKEGYTF
TGCGCCAGCAGCCAAGTTAACAGGGTAAAGGAAGGCTACACCTTC
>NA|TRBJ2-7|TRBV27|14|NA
CASSLGHNSYEQYF
TGTGCCAGCAGCCTGGGACATAACTCCTACGAGCAGTACTTC